The 9 T cell receptor beta chains presented below share a single source sample, sequenced in a study of blood T cells in healthy people across ages. PCR was performed a second time for about 7 to 11 cycles using a sample-barcoded 5' primer and a J-beta primer mix. TCRdb re-called the 5' RACE reads with MiXCR, one entry per CDR3 protein. Here the sample spans some 1.5 million distinct CDR3 sequences, 28% being singletons. Sequenced: blood. Receptors originate from a woman in her thirties in good health.

This clonotype was picked up a small number of times. This rearrangement joins TRBV7-9 to TRBJ2-6; tentative D call: TRBD1 (6 bases). CDR1 SEHNR and CDR2 FQNEAQ come from the germline V gene (reference sequence). This CDR3 region has 17 residues. With 5 bases removed from V and 0 bases from J, the gap between germline ends came to 14 bases. CDR3: CASSIGTPSSGANVLTF. For the CDR3, the DNA is TGTGCCAGCAGCATCGGGACACCCAGCTCTGGGGCCAACGTCCTGACTTTC.

The chain combines TRBV6-6 with TRBJ2-5; TRBD1 matches 10 bases. Germline V gene data show CDR1 as MNHNY and CDR2 as SVGAGI (reference sequence). The CDR3 length is 16 residues. The V segment lost 4 bases and the J segment 6 bases; nucleotides outside the gene matches: 11. CDR3 nucleotides: TGTGCCAGCAGTTCCCGAGGGACAGGGGACAAACAGACCCAGTACTTC. It encodes CASSSRGTGDKQTQYF.

The rearrangement uses TRBV5-1 and TRBJ1-1; no firm D call. Germline V gene lookup returns CDR1 SGHRS and CDR2 YFSETQ. This CDR3 is built from 15 residues. Trimming stripped 4 bases from V and 1 base from J, with 14 bases between. CDR3 loop: CASSQGGTQNTEAFF. DNA of the CDR3: TGCGCCAGCAGCCAAGGTGGCACTCAGAACACTGAAGCTTTCTTT.

The chain joins TRBV5-5 to TRBJ1-1; 7 nucleotides agree with TRBD1. V lost 3 bases and J lost 1; bases outside the gene matches: 6. The length of the CDR3 is 15 residues. Per germline, CDR1 SGHKS and CDR2 YYEKEE (reference sequence). The CDR3, as DNA: TGTGCCAGCAGCTATTGGACAGGCTCGAACACTGAAGCTTTCTTT. Amino acid sequence: CASSYWTGSNTEAFF.

This clonotype turned up a few times. The chain joins TRBV20-1 to TRBJ2-1, with D tentatively TRBD1 (5 bases). The CDR3 spans 16 residues. Germline lookup yields CDR1 DFQATT and CDR2 SNEGSKA (reference sequence). The V and J ends lost 0 bases and 0 bases respectively, with 12 bases between them. The DNA for the CDR3 is TGCAGTGCTAGAGATCAGGGTCTGTACTCCTACAATGAGCAGTTCTTC. Translated: CSARDQGLYSYNEQFF.

This clonotype showed up just a few times. The V and J genes are TRBV6-6 and TRBJ2-3; D possibly corresponds to TRBD2 (5 bases). Germline loops: CDR1 MNHNY, CDR2 SVGAGI (reference sequence). The CDR3 is made up of 17 amino acids. V was cut by 0 bases and J by 1 base, with 14 bases left in between. The CDR3 nucleotides are TGTGCCAGCAGTTACTCTGCAGCGGAATACCGCACAGATACGCAGTATTTT. Protein product: CASSYSAAEYRTDTQYF.

The chain links TRBV7-8 to TRBJ2-5; D unresolved. Germline assignment: CDR1 SGHVS and CDR2 FQNEAQ. Trimming pared 11 bases from V and 5 bases from J, leaving 18 bases between. The CDR3 consists of 13 residues. The CDR3 here is CAGISGMGETQYF. The CDR3 DNA sequence: TGTGCCGGCATCTCTGGGATGGGCGAGACCCAGTACTTC.

The chain combines TRBV20-1 with TRBJ2-2; 9 bases align to TRBD2. Trimming at V came to 6 bases and at J to 0 bases, leaving 8 bases not matched to a gene. This CDR3 spans 16 amino acids. Germline CDR1 and CDR2: DFQATT and SNEGSKA (reference sequence). DNA of the CDR3: TGCAGTGCCACAGTGAGCGGGAGGCCGAACACCGGGGAGCTGTTTTTT. It encodes CSATVSGRPNTGELFF.

A note on this clonotype: This may be a read error: a much more frequent sequence differs by one nucleotide. This chain's CDR3 is CASSDPSSGANVRTF. The CDR3 DNA reads as TGTGCCAGCAGCGACCCAAGTTCTGGGGCCAACGTCCGGACTTTC. V is TRBV9 and J is TRBJ2-6; TRBD1 is a possible D gene (5 bases). CDR1 and CDR2 (germline): SGDLS, YYNGEE. The CDR3 sequence is 15 residues long.